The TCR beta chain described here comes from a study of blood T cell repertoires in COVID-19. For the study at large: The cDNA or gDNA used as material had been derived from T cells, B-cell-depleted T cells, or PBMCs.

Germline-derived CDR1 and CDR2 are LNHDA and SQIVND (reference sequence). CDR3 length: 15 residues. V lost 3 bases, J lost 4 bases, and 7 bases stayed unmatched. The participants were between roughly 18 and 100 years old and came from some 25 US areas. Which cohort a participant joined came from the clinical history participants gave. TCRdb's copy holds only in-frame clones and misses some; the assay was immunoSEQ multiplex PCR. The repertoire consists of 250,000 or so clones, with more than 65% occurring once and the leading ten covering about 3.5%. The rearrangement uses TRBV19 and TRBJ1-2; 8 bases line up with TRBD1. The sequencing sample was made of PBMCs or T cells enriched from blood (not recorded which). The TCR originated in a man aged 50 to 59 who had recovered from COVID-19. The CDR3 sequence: CASSIQGARGYGYTF. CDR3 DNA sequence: TGTGCCAGTAGTATCCAGGGGGCGCGGGGCTATGGCTACACCTTC.